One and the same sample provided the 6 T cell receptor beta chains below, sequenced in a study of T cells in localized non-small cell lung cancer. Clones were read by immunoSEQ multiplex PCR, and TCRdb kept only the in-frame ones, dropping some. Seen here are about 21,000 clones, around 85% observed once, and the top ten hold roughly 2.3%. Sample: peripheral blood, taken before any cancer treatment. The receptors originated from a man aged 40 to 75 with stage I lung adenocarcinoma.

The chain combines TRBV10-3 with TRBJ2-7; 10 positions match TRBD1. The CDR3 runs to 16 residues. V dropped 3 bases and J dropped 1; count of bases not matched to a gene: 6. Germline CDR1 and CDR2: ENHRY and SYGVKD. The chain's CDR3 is CAISDPGQGRSYEQYF. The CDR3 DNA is TGTGCCATCAGTGATCCGGGACAGGGGAGATCCTACGAGCAGTACTTC.

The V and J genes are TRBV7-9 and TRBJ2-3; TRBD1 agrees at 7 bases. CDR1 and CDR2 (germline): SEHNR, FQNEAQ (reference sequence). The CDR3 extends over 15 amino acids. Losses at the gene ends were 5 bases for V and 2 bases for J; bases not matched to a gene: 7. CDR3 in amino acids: CASSSSRGNTDTQYF. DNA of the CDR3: TGTGCCAGCAGCAGTAGCAGGGGGAACACAGATACGCAGTATTTT. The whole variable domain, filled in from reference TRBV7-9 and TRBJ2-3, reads DTGVSQNPRHKITKRGQNVTFRCDPISEHNRLYWYRQTLGQGPEFLTYFQNEAQLEKSRLLSDRFSAERPKGSFSTLEIQRTEQGDSAMYLCASSSSRGNTDTQYFGPGTRLTVL.

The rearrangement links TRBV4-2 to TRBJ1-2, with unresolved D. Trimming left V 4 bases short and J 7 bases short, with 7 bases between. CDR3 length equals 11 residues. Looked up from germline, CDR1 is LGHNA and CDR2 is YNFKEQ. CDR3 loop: CASSRGIGYTF. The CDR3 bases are TGTGCCAGCAGCCGAGGTATTGGCTACACCTTC.

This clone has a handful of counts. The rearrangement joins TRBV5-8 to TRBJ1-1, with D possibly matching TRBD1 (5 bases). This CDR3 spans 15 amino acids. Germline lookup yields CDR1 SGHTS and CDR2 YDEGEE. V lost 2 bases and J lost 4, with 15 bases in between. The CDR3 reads CASSFAGKLTTEAFF. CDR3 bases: TGTGCCAGCAGCTTCGCAGGGAAGTTGACCACTGAAGCTTTCTTT.

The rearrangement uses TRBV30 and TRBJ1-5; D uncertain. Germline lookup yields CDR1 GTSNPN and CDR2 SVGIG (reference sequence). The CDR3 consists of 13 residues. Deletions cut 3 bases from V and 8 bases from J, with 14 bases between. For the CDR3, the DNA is TGTGCCTGGAGCGCAAACCTTGACGAGCCCCAGCATTTT. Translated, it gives CAWSANLDEPQHF.

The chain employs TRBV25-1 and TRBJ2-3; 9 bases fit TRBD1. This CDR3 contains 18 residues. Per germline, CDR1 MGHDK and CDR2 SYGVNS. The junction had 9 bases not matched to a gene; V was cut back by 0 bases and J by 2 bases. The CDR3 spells CASSEYWGQGWPTDTQYF. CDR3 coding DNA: TGTGCCAGCAGTGAATATTGGGGACAGGGATGGCCCACAGATACGCAGTATTTT.